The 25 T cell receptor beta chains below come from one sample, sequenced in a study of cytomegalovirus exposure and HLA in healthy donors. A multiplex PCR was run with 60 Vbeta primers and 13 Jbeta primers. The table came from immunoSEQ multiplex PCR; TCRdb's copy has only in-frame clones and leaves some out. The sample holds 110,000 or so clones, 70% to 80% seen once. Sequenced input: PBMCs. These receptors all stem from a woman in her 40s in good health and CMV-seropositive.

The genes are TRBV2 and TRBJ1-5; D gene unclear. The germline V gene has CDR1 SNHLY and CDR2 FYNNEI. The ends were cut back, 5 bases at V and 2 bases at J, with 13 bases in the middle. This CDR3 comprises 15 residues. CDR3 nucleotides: TGTGCCAGCAGTTCCAGTGAGGATGGCAATCAGCCCCAGCATTTT. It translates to CASSSSEDGNQPQHF.

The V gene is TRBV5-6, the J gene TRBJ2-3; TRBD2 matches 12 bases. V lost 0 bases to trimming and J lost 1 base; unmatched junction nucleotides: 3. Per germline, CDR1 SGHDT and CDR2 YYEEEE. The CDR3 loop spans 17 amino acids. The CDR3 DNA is TGTGCCAGCAGCTTGGATCCTAGCGGGGGGGGCACAGATACGCAGTATTTT. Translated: CASSLDPSGGGTDTQYF.

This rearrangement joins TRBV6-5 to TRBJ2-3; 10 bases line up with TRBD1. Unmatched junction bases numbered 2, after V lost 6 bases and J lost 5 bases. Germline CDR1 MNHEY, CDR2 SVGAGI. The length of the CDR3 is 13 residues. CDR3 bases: TGTGCCAGCAGGGACAGGGGGATAGATACGCAGTATTTT. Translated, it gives CASRDRGIDTQYF.

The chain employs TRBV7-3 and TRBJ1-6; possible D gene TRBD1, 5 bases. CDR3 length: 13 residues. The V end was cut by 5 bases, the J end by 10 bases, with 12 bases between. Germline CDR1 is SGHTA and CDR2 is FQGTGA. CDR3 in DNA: TGTGCCAGCAGCCCTGGGGGGGGGTCACCCCTCCACTTT. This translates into CASSPGGGSPLHF. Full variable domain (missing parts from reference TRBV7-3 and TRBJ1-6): GAGVSQTPSNKVTEKGKYVELRCDPISGHTALYWYRQSLGQGPEFLIYFQGTGAADDSGLPNDRFFAVRPEGSVSTLKIQRTERGDSAVYLCASSPGGGSPLHFGNGTRLTVT.

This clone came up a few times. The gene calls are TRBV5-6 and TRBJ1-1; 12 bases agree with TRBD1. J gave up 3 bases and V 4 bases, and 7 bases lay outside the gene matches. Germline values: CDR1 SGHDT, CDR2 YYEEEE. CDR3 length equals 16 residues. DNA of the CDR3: TGTGCCAGCAGCCGCTCCGGGACAGGGGGCTACACTGAAGCTTTCTTT. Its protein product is CASSRSGTGGYTEAFF.

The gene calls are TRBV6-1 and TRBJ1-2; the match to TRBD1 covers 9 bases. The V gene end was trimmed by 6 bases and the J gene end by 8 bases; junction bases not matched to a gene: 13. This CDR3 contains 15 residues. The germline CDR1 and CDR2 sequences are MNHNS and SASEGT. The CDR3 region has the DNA TGTGCCAGCAGGTCCCCGGGACAGGGAGGGGGCGGCTACACCTTC. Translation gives CASRSPGQGGGGYTF.

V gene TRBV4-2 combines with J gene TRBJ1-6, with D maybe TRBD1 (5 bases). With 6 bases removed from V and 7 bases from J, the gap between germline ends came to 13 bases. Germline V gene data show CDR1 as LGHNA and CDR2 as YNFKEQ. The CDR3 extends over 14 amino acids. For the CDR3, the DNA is TGTGCCAGCAGACCGGGGGATGCCAATTCACCCCTCCACTTT. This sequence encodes CASRPGDANSPLHF.

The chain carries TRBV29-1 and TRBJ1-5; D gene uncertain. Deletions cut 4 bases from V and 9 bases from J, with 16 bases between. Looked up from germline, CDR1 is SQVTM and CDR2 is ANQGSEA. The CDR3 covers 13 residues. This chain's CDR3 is CSVGPGLSGPQHF. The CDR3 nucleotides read TGCAGCGTTGGTCCAGGTCTTAGTGGGCCCCAGCATTTT.

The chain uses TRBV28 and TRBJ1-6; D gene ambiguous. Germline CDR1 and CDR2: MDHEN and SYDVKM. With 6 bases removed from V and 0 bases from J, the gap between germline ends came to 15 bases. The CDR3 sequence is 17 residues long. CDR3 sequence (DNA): TGTGCCAGCAGCCTTGACGTCGGAGGCTCCTATAATTCACCCCTCCACTTT. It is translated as CASSLDVGGSYNSPLHF.

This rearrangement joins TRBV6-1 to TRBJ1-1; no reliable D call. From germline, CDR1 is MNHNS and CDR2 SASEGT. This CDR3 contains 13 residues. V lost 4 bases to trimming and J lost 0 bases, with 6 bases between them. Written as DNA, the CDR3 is TGTGCCAGCAGTGCGGCGGTGAACACTGAAGCTTTCTTT. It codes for CASSAAVNTEAFF.

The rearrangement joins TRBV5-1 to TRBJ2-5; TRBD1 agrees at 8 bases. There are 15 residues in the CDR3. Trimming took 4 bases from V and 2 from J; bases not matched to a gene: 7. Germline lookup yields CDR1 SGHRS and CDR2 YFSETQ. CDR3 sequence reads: CASSPGQGPQETQYF. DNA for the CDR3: TGCGCCAGCAGCCCCGGACAGGGACCTCAAGAGACCCAGTACTTC.

Here the CDR3 DNA reads TGTGCCAGCAAAAGGGGGCAGGGTGGTGAGCAGTTCTTC. This translates into CASKRGQGGEQFF. The genes are TRBV6-5 and TRBJ2-1, with 7 bases lining up with TRBD1. The CDR3 is 13 residues long. V was pared by 7 bases and J by 9 bases, with 9 bases of the junction left unmatched. Germline CDR1 MNHEY, CDR2 SVGAGI.

As DNA, the CDR3 is TGTGCCAGCAGCACACAGGGGGGGGCTGAAGCTTTCTTT. Its protein is CASSTQGGAEAFF. The J gene is TRBJ1-1, the V gene TRBV25-1; 8 nucleotides align to TRBD1. The CDR3 spans 13 residues. CDR1 is MGHDK and CDR2 is SYGVNS in the germline V gene. V lost 6 bases to trimming and J lost 6 bases; unmatched junction nucleotides: 6.

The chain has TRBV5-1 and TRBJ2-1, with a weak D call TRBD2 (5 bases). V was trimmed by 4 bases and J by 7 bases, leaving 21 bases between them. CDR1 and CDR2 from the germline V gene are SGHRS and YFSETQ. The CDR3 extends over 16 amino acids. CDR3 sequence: CASSEGIGSWANEQFF. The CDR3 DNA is TGCGCCAGCAGCGAGGGTATTGGCAGTTGGGCTAATGAGCAGTTCTTC. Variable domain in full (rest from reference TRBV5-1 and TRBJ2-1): KAGVTQTPRYLIKTRGQQVTLSCSPISGHRSVSWYQQTPGQGLQFLFEYFSETQRNKGNFPGRFSGRQFSNSRSEMNVSTLELGDSALYLCASSEGIGSWANEQFFGPGTRLTVL.

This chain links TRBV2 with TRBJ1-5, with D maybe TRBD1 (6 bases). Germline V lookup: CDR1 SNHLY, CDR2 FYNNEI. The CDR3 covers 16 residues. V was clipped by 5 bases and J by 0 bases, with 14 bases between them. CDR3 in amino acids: CASSLQGSHSNQPQHF. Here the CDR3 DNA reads TGTGCCAGCAGTTTACAGGGATCCCATAGCAATCAGCCCCAGCATTTT.

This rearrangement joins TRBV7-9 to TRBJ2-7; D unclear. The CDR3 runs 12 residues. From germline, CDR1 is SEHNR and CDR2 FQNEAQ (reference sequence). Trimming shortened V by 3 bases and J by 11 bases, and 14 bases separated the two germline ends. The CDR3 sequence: CASSFESYREYF. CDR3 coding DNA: TGTGCCAGCAGCTTTGAATCCTACCGGGAGTACTTC.

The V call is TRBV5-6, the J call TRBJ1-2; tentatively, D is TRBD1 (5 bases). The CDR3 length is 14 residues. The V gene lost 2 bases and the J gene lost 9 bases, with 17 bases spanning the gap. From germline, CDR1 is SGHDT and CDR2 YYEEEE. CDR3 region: CASSFRPGEKSYTF. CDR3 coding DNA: TGTGCCAGCAGCTTTCGTCCGGGGGAAAAGAGCTACACCTTC.

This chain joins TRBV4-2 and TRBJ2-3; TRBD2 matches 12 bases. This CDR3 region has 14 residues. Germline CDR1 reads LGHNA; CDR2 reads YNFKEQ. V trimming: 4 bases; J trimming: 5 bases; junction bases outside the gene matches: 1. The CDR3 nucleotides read TGTGCCAGCAGCCCGACTAGCGGGGGAGATACGCAGTATTTT. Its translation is CASSPTSGGDTQYF.

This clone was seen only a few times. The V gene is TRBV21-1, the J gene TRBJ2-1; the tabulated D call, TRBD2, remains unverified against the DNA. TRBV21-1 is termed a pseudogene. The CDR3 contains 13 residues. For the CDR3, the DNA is TGTGCCAGCAGCGCAAAAATACGGAATGAGCAGTTCTTC. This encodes CASSAKIRNEQFF.

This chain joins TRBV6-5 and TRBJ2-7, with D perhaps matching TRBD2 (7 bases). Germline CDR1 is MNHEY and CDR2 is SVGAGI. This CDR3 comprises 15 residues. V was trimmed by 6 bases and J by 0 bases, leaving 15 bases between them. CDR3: CASSRLADSSYEQYF. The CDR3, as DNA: TGTGCCAGCAGCCGCCTAGCGGACAGCTCCTACGAGCAGTACTTC.

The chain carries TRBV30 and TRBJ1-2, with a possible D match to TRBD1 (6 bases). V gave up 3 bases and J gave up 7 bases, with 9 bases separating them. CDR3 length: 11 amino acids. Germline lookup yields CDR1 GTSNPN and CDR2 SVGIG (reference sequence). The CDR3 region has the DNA TGTGCCTGGAGGTGGGACACTGGCTACACCTTC. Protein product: CAWRWDTGYTF.

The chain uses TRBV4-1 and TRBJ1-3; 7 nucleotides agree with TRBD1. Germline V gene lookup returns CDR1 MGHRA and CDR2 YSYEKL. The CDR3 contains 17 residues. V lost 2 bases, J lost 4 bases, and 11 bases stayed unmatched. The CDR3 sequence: CASSQNLKGALGNTIYF. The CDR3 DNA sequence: TGCGCCAGCAGCCAAAATCTGAAGGGGGCGTTAGGAAACACCATATATTTT.

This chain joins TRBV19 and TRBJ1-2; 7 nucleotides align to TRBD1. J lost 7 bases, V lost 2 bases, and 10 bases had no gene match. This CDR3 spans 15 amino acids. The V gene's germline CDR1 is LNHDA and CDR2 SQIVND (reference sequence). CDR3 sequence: CASSIRGPPGVGYTF. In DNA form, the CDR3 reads TGTGCCAGTAGTATAAGGGGGCCTCCTGGGGTTGGCTACACCTTC.

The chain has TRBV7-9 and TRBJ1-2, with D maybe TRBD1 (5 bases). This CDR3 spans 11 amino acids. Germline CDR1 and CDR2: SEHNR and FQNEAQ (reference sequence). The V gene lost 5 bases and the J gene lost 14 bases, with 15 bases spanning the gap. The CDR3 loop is CASSREGPGTF. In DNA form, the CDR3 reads TGTGCCAGCAGCCGGGAGGGGCCCGGGACCTTC.

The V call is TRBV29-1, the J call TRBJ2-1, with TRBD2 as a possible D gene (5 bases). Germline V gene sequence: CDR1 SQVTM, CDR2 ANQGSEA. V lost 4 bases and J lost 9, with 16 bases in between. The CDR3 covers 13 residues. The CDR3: CSVGEGIGSEQFF. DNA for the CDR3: TGCAGCGTTGGTGAGGGTATTGGGTCTGAGCAGTTCTTC.